Below, 31 T cell receptor beta chains from the same sample are listed, as sequenced in a study of blood T cells in healthy people across ages. Combining a sample-barcoded 5' primer with a J-beta primer mix, a second PCR ran for 7 to 11 cycles. One entry per CDR3 protein, called by TCRdb with MiXCR from the 5' RACE reads. The sample lists some 1.1 million distinct CDR3 sequences, under 40% occurring once. The sample taken for sequencing was blood. These receptors all come from a man aged 18 to 30 in good health.

This chain connects TRBV7-9 to TRBJ2-7; D is unresolved. The DNA end is more similar to TRBJ2-5, so the J call may be wrong. The CDR3 is 13 amino acids. Germline CDR1 reads SEHNR; CDR2 reads FQNEAQ (reference sequence). The CDR3 region has the DNA TGTGCCAGCAGCTTAGGGTTTGGTGAGACCCAGTACTTC. Translation gives CASSLGFGETQYF.

The chain joins TRBV4-1 to TRBJ1-2; TRBD1 might be the D (6 bases). Trimming cost V 1 base and J 4 bases, with 10 bases left between them. CDR3 length: 14 amino acids. Germline values: CDR1 MGHRA, CDR2 YSYEKL. The CDR3 DNA sequence: TGCGCCAGCAGCCAAGCGGGACAACTCTATGGCTACACCTTC. Amino acid sequence: CASSQAGQLYGYTF.

This clonotype was picked up a small number of times. The chain couples TRBV5-8 to TRBJ2-7; 8 positions match TRBD1. CDR1 SGHTS and CDR2 YDEGEE come from the germline V gene. The CDR3 totals 14 residues. V was clipped by 6 bases and J by 3 bases; unmatched bases: 8. The CDR3 DNA follows: TGTGCCAGCACCCTCGGACAGGGAAACTACGAGCAGTACTTC. This translates into CASTLGQGNYEQYF.

This clonotype was seen more than once but under ten times. The V call is TRBV7-2, the J call TRBJ1-1; D might be TRBD1 (6 bases). V lost 5 bases and J 1 base, leaving 17 bases between the germline ends. CDR3 length equals 16 residues. Germline CDR1 reads SGHTA; CDR2 reads FQGNSA. The CDR3 spells CASSPVTGGRNTEAFF. CDR3 in DNA: TGTGCCAGCAGCCCCGTAACGGGGGGCCGGAACACTGAAGCTTTCTTT.

This clonotype was counted between two and nine times. The rearrangement joins TRBV20-1 to TRBJ2-5, with D perhaps matching TRBD2 (6 bases). V was cut by 0 bases and J by 2 bases, with 13 bases left in between. The germline V gene has CDR1 DFQATT and CDR2 SNEGSKA (reference sequence). The CDR3 runs to 15 residues. The CDR3: CSARDSRGKQETQYF. The CDR3 DNA reads TGCAGTGCTAGAGATTCGCGGGGTAAACAAGAGACCCAGTACTTC.

V gene TRBV27 combines with J gene TRBJ1-1; no firm D call. With 4 bases removed from V and 4 bases from J, the gap between germline ends came to 10 bases. Per germline, CDR1 MNHEY and CDR2 SMNVEV (reference sequence). CDR3 size: 13 residues. The CDR3 loop is CASSSSPSTEAFF. DNA of the CDR3: TGTGCCAGCAGTTCGAGCCCCAGCACTGAAGCTTTCTTT.

V and J are TRBV29-1 and TRBJ2-7; 12 positions agree with TRBD2. This CDR3 is 13 amino acids long. Germline values: CDR1 SQVTM, CDR2 ANQGSEA. V dropped 4 bases and J dropped 2; count of bases not matched to a gene: 0. The CDR3 DNA follows: TGCAGCGTTGGGACTAGCGGGGCCTACGAGCAGTACTTC. Its translation: CSVGTSGAYEQYF.

The chain has TRBV6-2 or TRBV6-3 and TRBJ1-1; TRBD1 matches at 8 bases. Germline V gives CDR1 MNHEY, CDR2 SVGEGT. Trimming removed 6 bases from V and 12 bases from J; junction bases left unmatched: 9. CDR3 length: 12 amino acids. The CDR3 loop reads CASRQGAWGSFF. DNA for the CDR3: TGTGCCAGCAGGCAGGGGGCGTGGGGATCTTTCTTT.

This clonotype was detected a few times. This chain uses TRBV5-1 with TRBJ1-1; D is unclear. The germline CDR1 and CDR2 sequences are SGHRS and YFSETQ. This CDR3 spans 12 amino acids. The V and J ends lost 5 bases and 3 bases respectively, with 8 bases between them. The CDR3: CASRVQDTEAFF. The CDR3 region has the DNA TGCGCCAGCAGGGTTCAAGACACTGAAGCTTTCTTT.

The genes are TRBV20-1 and TRBJ1-5; 8 nucleotides match TRBD1. Germline V lookup: CDR1 DFQATT, CDR2 SNEGSKA (reference sequence). The CDR3 has 14 amino acids. With V trimmed by 6 bases and J by 3 bases, 7 bases remained unmatched. The CDR3 loop is CSAWQGAFNQPQHF. CDR3 bases: TGCAGTGCATGGCAGGGGGCGTTCAATCAGCCCCAGCATTTT.

This chain connects TRBV6-2 or TRBV6-3 to TRBJ2-5; tentatively, D is TRBD2 (5 bases). Trimming took off 8 bases at V and 2 bases at J, with 12 bases between the two ends. Germline loops: CDR1 MNHEY, CDR2 SVGEGT. The CDR3 is made up of 13 amino acids. This CDR3 is CASGLRPQETQYF. The DNA for the CDR3 is TGTGCCAGCGGACTTAGGCCACAAGAGACCCAGTACTTC.

V is TRBV20-1 and J is TRBJ2-7; perhaps D is TRBD1 or TRBD2 (5 bases each). Trimming removed 3 bases from V and 7 bases from J, with 22 bases in between. The CDR3 length is 15 residues. The germline V gene encodes CDR1 DFQATT and CDR2 SNEGSKA (reference sequence). This chain's CDR3 is CSASNSGRSPTEQYF. In DNA, the CDR3 is TGCAGTGCTAGCAACTCGGGACGTAGCCCTACGGAGCAGTACTTC.

CDR3 nucleotide sequence: TGCAGCGTTGGAGGACCGACAGGGTACGGAGAAAAACTGTTTTTT. This encodes CSVGGPTGYGEKLFF. This chain connects TRBV29-1 to TRBJ1-4; TRBD1 agrees at 7 bases. J gave up 8 bases and V 4 bases, and 13 bases lay outside the gene matches. Per germline, CDR1 SQVTM and CDR2 ANQGSEA. This CDR3 comprises 15 residues.

This clonotype was picked up a small number of times. The rearrangement links TRBV20-1 to TRBJ1-4, with D perhaps TRBD1 (5 bases). The germline V and J ends were trimmed by 0 bases and 0 bases, with 17 bases remaining between them. This CDR3 region has 18 residues. Germline CDR1 reads DFQATT; CDR2 reads SNEGSKA (reference sequence). In DNA, the CDR3 is TGCAGTGCTAGAGAAGCAGGACATTCGATAACAACTAATGAAAAACTGTTTTTT. This gives the protein CSAREAGHSITTNEKLFF.

V gene TRBV6-2 or TRBV6-3 combines with J gene TRBJ2-3; no firm D call. Germline V lookup: CDR1 MNHEY, CDR2 SVGEGT. The CDR3 is 13 residues long. The V and J ends lost 6 bases and 6 bases respectively, with 13 bases between them. The chain's CDR3 is CASSPSVGDTQYF. The DNA for the CDR3 is TGTGCCAGCAGCCCCTCGGTGGGTGATACGCAGTATTTT.

CDR3 nucleotides: TGCGCCAGCAGCCTAGGGGTCGCGAACACCGGGGAGCTGTTTTTT. Translation: CASSLGVANTGELFF. The genes are TRBV5-1 and TRBJ2-2; D possibly corresponds to TRBD1 (5 bases). Trimming cost V 4 bases and J 0 bases, with 10 bases left between them. The CDR3 loop spans 15 amino acids. The V gene's germline CDR1 is SGHRS and CDR2 YFSETQ.

Of note for this clonotype: A junction boundary mismatches the germline segment, possibly from a read error. The CDR3 sequence is CAGSRQGLETQYF. The CDR3, as DNA: TGTGCCGGCAGTCGACAGGGTTTAGAGACCCAGTACTTC. This chain uses TRBV6-2 or TRBV6-3 with TRBJ2-5; the match to TRBD1 covers 7 bases. The germline V gene encodes CDR1 MNHEY and CDR2 SVGEGT. The CDR3 is made up of 13 amino acids.

The table lists this clonotype with a count of one. The J gene is TRBJ1-1, the V gene TRBV20-1; no clear D gene. Germline CDR1 DFQATT, CDR2 SNEGSKA (reference sequence). CDR3 length: 11 residues. CDR3 coding DNA: TGCGGTGGAGTCATGAACACTGAAGCTTTCTTT. This encodes CGGVMNTEAFF.

This clonotype was found a few times. At one of its ends the junction is not consistent with the germline gene, which may arise from a read error. This chain links TRBV5-1 with TRBJ2-3, with TRBD1 matching 9 bases. The CDR3 extends over 14 amino acids. Germline assignment: CDR1 SGHRS and CDR2 YFSETQ. CDR3 residues: CASSVGQGSDTQYF. The CDR3, as DNA: TGTGCCAGCAGCGTAGGACAGGGGTCAGATACGCAGTATTTT.

In this sample, this clonotype turned up a few times. This sequence joins TRBV7-2 and TRBJ2-7, with no clear D. With 2 bases removed from V and 4 bases from J, the gap between germline ends came to 9 bases. Germline V gives CDR1 SGHTA, CDR2 FQGNSA. The CDR3 totals 13 residues. The CDR3 region is CASSLIDKYEQYF. The CDR3 DNA reads as TGTGCCAGCAGCTTAATCGACAAATACGAGCAGTACTTC.

CDR3 residues: CASRVTLKGYNEQYF. CDR3 in DNA: TGTGCCAGCAGAGTTACCCTGAAGGGATACAATGAGCAGTACTTC. The V call is TRBV6-5, the J call TRBJ2-5; D is unresolved. Germline CDR1 MNHEY, CDR2 SVGAGI. CDR3 length equals 15 residues. Trimming removed 6 bases at V and 11 bases at J, with 25 bases between.

This chain links TRBV20-1 with TRBJ2-2, with 11 nucleotides matching TRBD1. CDR1 DFQATT and CDR2 SNEGSKA come from the germline V gene (reference sequence). The CDR3 length is 15 residues. The V and J ends lost 2 bases and 4 bases, in that order; junction bases with no gene match: 3. Here the CDR3 reads CSARRTGGSTGELFF. In DNA form, the CDR3 reads TGCAGTGCTAGACGGACAGGGGGCAGCACCGGGGAGCTGTTTTTT.

The chain couples TRBV7-9 to TRBJ1-6, with D hard to call. The V gene lost 5 bases and the J gene lost 7 bases, with 9 bases spanning the gap. Germline V gives CDR1 SEHNR, CDR2 FQNEAQ (reference sequence). CDR3 size: 13 residues. The CDR3 reads CASSPMENSPLHF. DNA of the CDR3: TGTGCCAGCAGCCCCATGGAGAATTCACCCCTCCACTTT.

The chain joins TRBV15 to TRBJ2-3; D is possibly TRBD2 (6 bases). The CDR3 is 15 residues long. With 2 bases removed from V and 2 bases from J, the gap between germline ends came to 11 bases. From germline, CDR1 is LNHNV and CDR2 YYDKDF (reference sequence). The CDR3 bases are TGTGCCACCAGCAGACGGGGGTCGAACACAGATACGCAGTATTTT. It encodes CATSRRGSNTDTQYF.

This clonotype was found a few times. The chain couples TRBV27 to TRBJ2-3; D uncertain. V was pared by 4 bases and J by 6 bases, with 14 bases between. This CDR3 has 14 residues. Per germline, CDR1 MNHEY and CDR2 SMNVEV (reference sequence). In nucleotides, the CDR3 is TGTGCCAGCAGTTCCCACCAGGATTGGGATACGCAGTATTTT. Its protein is CASSSHQDWDTQYF.

On this clonotype itself: This may arise from a read error, as a much more abundant clone is one base away. This sequence joins TRBV15 and TRBJ1-1; no definite D call. V lost 0 bases and J 2 bases, leaving 7 bases between the germline ends. The CDR3 spans 14 residues. The germline V gene encodes CDR1 LNHNV and CDR2 YYDKDF (reference sequence). In DNA, the CDR3 is TGTGCCACCAGCAGAGATCTGGCAAACACTGAAGCTTTCTTT. Encoded protein: CATSRDLANTEAFF. The whole variable domain, filled in from reference TRBV15 and TRBJ1-1, reads DAMVIQNPRYQVTQFGKPVTLSCSQTLNHNVMYWYQQKSSQAPKLLFHYYDKDFNNEADTPDNFQSRRPNTSFCFLDIRSPGLGDTAMYLCATSRDLANTEAFFGQGTRLTVV.

Turning to this clonotype: A much larger clone lies a single base off, so this may be a read error. The DNA for the CDR3 is TGCAGTGCTAGAGATGCCCCGGGCGGTTCCTACGAGCAGTTCTTC. Protein: CSARDAPGGSYEQFF. This chain connects TRBV20-1 to TRBJ2-1, with D hard to call. Trimming left V 0 bases short and J 10 bases short, with 19 bases between. Germline V CDR1 and CDR2: DFQATT, SNEGSKA (reference sequence). The CDR3 extends over 15 amino acids.

The chain joins TRBV11-2 to TRBJ2-1, with 7 nucleotides matching TRBD1. V was clipped by 7 bases and J by 2 bases; unmatched bases: 8. The CDR3 runs 15 residues. Germline loops: CDR1 SGHAT, CDR2 FQNNGV. CDR3 residues: CASIPAGTAYNEQFF. The DNA for the CDR3 is TGTGCCAGCATTCCAGCCGGGACAGCCTACAATGAGCAGTTCTTC.

V and J are TRBV7-3 and TRBJ1-1; the D gene is possibly TRBD1 (5 bases). Germline V CDR1 and CDR2: SGHTA, FQGTGA. V was cut by 5 bases and J by 3 bases, with 16 bases left in between. CDR3 size: 15 residues. This CDR3 is CASSQSGQGYTEAFF. The DNA for the CDR3 is TGTGCCAGCAGCCAAAGCGGGCAGGGCTACACTGAAGCTTTCTTT. Using reference TRBV7-3 and TRBJ1-1 for the parts outside the CDR3, the full variable domain is GAGVSQTPSNKVTEKGKYVELRCDPISGHTALYWYRQSLGQGPEFLIYFQGTGAADDSGLPNDRFFAVRPEGSVSTLKIQRTERGDSAVYLCASSQSGQGYTEAFFGQGTRLTVV.

The rearrangement uses TRBV6-5 and TRBJ1-5, with 7 bases fitting TRBD1. Germline V lookup: CDR1 MNHEY, CDR2 SVGAGI. J gave up 4 bases and V 5 bases, and 5 bases lay outside the gene matches. CDR3 length equals 14 residues. The CDR3 reads CASSKTGANQPQHF. In DNA form, the CDR3 reads TGTGCCAGCAGTAAAACAGGGGCTAATCAGCCCCAGCATTTT.

This clonotype came up a few times. This rearrangement joins TRBV5-1 to TRBJ2-3; 8 nucleotides agree with TRBD1. Germline values: CDR1 SGHRS, CDR2 YFSETQ. Germline trimming cut 4 bases from V and 6 bases from J; bases unmatched to any gene: 10. The CDR3 has 15 residues. In DNA, the CDR3 is TGCGCCAGCAGCCTTTTCCAGGGGGCGGTTGATACGCAGTATTTT. Its translation is CASSLFQGAVDTQYF.